Below are 19 T cell receptor beta chains sequenced from a single sample in a study of radiation and T cells in renal cell carcinoma. As to time point: blood 2 weeks post-SBRT. Regarding treatment: 15 Gy SBRT to primary tumor, nephrectomy 4 weeks later. The method was immunoSEQ multiplex PCR; TCRdb's version includes in-frame clones alone and lacks a portion of them. This sample has 100,000 to 150,000 clones, with approximately 90% found just once. The material was blood, obtained from a patient whose treatment included radiotherapy and nephrectomy. The receptors stem from a woman in her 70s with renal cell carcinoma.

The J gene is TRBJ1-1, the V gene TRBV7-2, with D tentatively TRBD1 (5 bases). This CDR3 comprises 13 residues. The germline CDR1 and CDR2 sequences are SGHTA and FQGNSA. The CDR3 protein is CASEGRRDIGAFF. The CDR3 DNA follows: TGTGCATCCGAGGGGCGCAGGGATATAGGAGCTTTCTTT. The full variable domain, rest sourced from reference TRBV7-2 and TRBJ1-1, is GAGVSQSPSNKVTEKGKDVELRCDPISGHTALYWYRQSLGQGLEFLIYFQGNSAPDKSGLPSDRFSAERTGGSVSTLTIQRTQQEDSAVYLCASEGRRDIGAFFGQGTRLTVV.

A single count supports this clone. CDR3 region: CASSELGSRALNTEAFF. CDR3 in DNA: TGTGCCAGCAGTGAGTTGGGCTCTCGAGCTTTGAACACTGAAGCTTTCTTT. The chain couples TRBV2 to TRBJ1-1, with D hard to call. Germline CDR1 and CDR2: SNHLY and FYNNEI. The V end lost 3 bases, the J end lost 0 bases, and 17 bases lay between the germline ends. CDR3 length: 17 amino acids.

V is TRBV5-1 and J is TRBJ2-2; 8 bases are a match to TRBD1. The J segment lost 3 bases and the V segment lost 1 base, leaving 2 bases of the junction unmatched. This CDR3 spans 15 amino acids. Germline V CDR1 and CDR2: SGHRS, YFSETQ. The CDR3 loop reads CASSLTGGDTGELFF. The CDR3 DNA follows: TGCGCCAGCAGCTTGACAGGGGGTGACACCGGGGAGCTGTTTTTT.

The CDR3 spells CASTISPGSFSGANVLTF. The DNA for the CDR3 is TGTGCCAGTACCATCAGCCCGGGCTCCTTCTCTGGGGCCAACGTCCTGACTTTC. The gene calls are TRBV19 and TRBJ2-6; D gene uncertain. The CDR3 has 18 amino acids. The germline gives CDR1 LNHDA, CDR2 SQIVND (reference sequence). Between the trimmed V and J ends, which lost 7 bases and 0 bases, there was a span of 19 bases.

The CDR3 sequence: CASSPSPDREKPQHF. CDR3 in DNA: TGTGCCAGCAGCCCTTCACCGGACAGGGAGAAGCCCCAGCATTTT. The J gene is TRBJ1-5, the V gene TRBV5-4, with TRBD1 identical over 8 bases. Trimming at V came to 4 bases and at J to 8 bases, leaving 11 bases not matched to a gene. CDR1 SGHNT and CDR2 YYREEE come from the germline V gene (reference sequence). The CDR3 consists of 15 residues.

This clone was seen a single time. This rearrangement joins TRBV19 to TRBJ2-3; no clear D gene. The CDR3 is made up of 14 amino acids. Germline V lookup: CDR1 LNHDA, CDR2 SQIVND (reference sequence). Trimming took 6 bases from V and 0 from J, leaving 10 bases between them. In nucleotides, the CDR3 is TGTGCCAGTAGAACCGGAGCTAGCACAGATACGCAGTATTTT. Translating gives CASRTGASTDTQYF.

The chain employs TRBV28 and TRBJ1-1; 9 nucleotides agree with TRBD1. The CDR3 is 15 amino acids. Looked up from germline, CDR1 is MDHEN and CDR2 is SYDVKM. With 6 bases clipped from V and 0 bases from J, the junction kept 5 bases outside the gene matches. CDR3 loop: CASREDRGLNTEAFF. As DNA, the CDR3 is TGTGCCAGCAGGGAGGACAGGGGCTTGAACACTGAAGCTTTCTTT.

The chain links TRBV5-4 to TRBJ1-1, with 12 bases that match TRBD1. V shed 4 bases and J 4 bases; nucleotides not matched to a gene: 14. Germline V lookup: CDR1 SGHNT, CDR2 YYREEE (reference sequence). This CDR3 is 18 amino acids long. The CDR3 DNA follows: TGTGCCAGCAGCCCGGGGGTGGGACAGGGGGCGGTGGGCACTGAAGCTTTCTTT. Encoded protein: CASSPGVGQGAVGTEAFF.

The rearrangement joins TRBV30 to TRBJ1-2; 7 bases map to TRBD1. The junction had 4 bases not matched to a gene; V was cut back by 1 base and J by 8 bases. The CDR3 consists of 12 residues. CDR1 and CDR2 from the germline V gene are GTSNPN and SVGIG (reference sequence). The CDR3 DNA reads as TGTGCCTGGAGTGGACAGGGTACCGGCTACACCTTC. Translation: CAWSGQGTGYTF. The whole variable domain, remainder taken from reference TRBV30 and TRBJ1-2, is SQTIHQWPATLVQPVGSPLSLECTVEGTSNPNLYWYRQAAGRGLQLLFYSVGIGQISSEVPQNLSASRPQDRQFILSSKKLLLSDSGFYLCAWSGQGTGYTFGSGTRLTVV.

The chain links TRBV7-2 to TRBJ2-1; 9 bases are a match to TRBD1. Germline V gives CDR1 SGHTA, CDR2 FQGNSA. V lost 4 bases to trimming and J lost 7 bases; unmatched junction nucleotides: 8. The CDR3 runs to 15 residues. The CDR3 region has the DNA TGTGCCAGCAGCTCGGGACAGGGCTGGGGAAATGAGCAGTTCTTC. This encodes CASSSGQGWGNEQFF.

This chain joins TRBV5-1 and TRBJ2-7, with 10 bases identical to TRBD1. The junction had 5 bases not matched to a gene; V was cut back by 0 bases and J by 2 bases. Germline assignment: CDR1 SGHRS and CDR2 YFSETQ. The CDR3 consists of 16 residues. CDR3 coding DNA: TGCGCCAGCAGCTTGGGCGGGACAGGGGTTACCTACGAGCAGTACTTC. Its translation: CASSLGGTGVTYEQYF.

J is TRBJ2-1 and V is TRBV4-3, with D possibly matching TRBD1 (5 bases). Germline CDR1 reads LGHNA; CDR2 reads YSLEER. CDR3 length: 16 residues. Trimming took 0 bases from V and 8 from J, leaving 17 bases between them. The CDR3 DNA follows: TGCGCCAGCAGCCAAGATCTCCCCCCCCAGGGCCATGAGCAGTTCTTC. Translation: CASSQDLPPQGHEQFF.

V gene TRBV7-2 combines with J gene TRBJ2-3, with D possibly called TRBD1 or TRBD2 (6 bases each). From germline, CDR1 is SGHTA and CDR2 FQGNSA. The CDR3 is 16 residues long. V lost 5 bases to trimming and J lost 4 bases, with 19 bases between them. The CDR3 here is CASSQETGAPPDTQYF. The CDR3 region has the DNA TGTGCCAGCAGCCAGGAGACGGGGGCGCCCCCAGATACGCAGTATTTT.

This chain uses TRBV19 with TRBJ2-5; 12 bases fit TRBD2. The V and J ends lost 1 base and 14 bases, in that order; junction bases with no gene match: 8. The CDR3 has 14 residues. CDR1 and CDR2 from the germline V gene are LNHDA and SQIVND (reference sequence). This CDR3 is CASSIGLAGDPSYF. CDR3 DNA: TGTGCCAGTAGTATAGGACTAGCGGGGGATCCCTCCTACTTC.

The rearrangement links TRBV10-1 to TRBJ1-5; TRBD1 is a possible D gene (5 bases). V lost 0 bases and J 2 bases, leaving 14 bases between the germline ends. The CDR3 consists of 17 residues. From germline, CDR1 is WNHNN and CDR2 SYGVQD (reference sequence). Here the CDR3 DNA reads TGCGCCAGCAGTGAGTCGGGCCAGGGTCGTTGCAATCAGCCCCAGCATTTT. As protein: CASSESGQGRCNQPQHF.

The V gene is TRBV13, the J gene TRBJ1-3, with D tentatively TRBD1 (5 bases). This CDR3 spans 14 amino acids. Germline lookup yields CDR1 PRHDT and CDR2 FYEKMQ (reference sequence). V dropped 4 bases and J dropped 4 bases, with 11 bases sitting between them. This CDR3 reads CASSSSGLGNTIYF. The CDR3 region has the DNA TGTGCCAGCAGCTCCTCAGGGCTCGGAAACACCATATATTTT.

The chain uses TRBV6-5 and TRBJ1-1; D might be TRBD1 (5 bases). Germline loops: CDR1 MNHEY, CDR2 SVGAGI. V lost 6 bases, J lost 3 bases, and 11 bases lay in between. CDR3 length equals 13 residues. DNA for the CDR3: TGTGCCAGCAGGAGCAGGGATGACACTGAAGCTTTCTTT. It translates to CASRSRDDTEAFF.

The genes are TRBV5-6 and TRBJ1-2, with a tentative D call TRBD1 (5 bases). The germline gives CDR1 SGHDT, CDR2 YYEEEE. CDR3 length equals 14 residues. Trimming removed 6 bases at V and 1 base at J, with 13 bases between. The CDR3 coding sequence is TGTGCCAGCACCCCAGACGGGGGTAACTATGGCTACACCTTC. Its protein product is CASTPDGGNYGYTF.

This sequence joins TRBV7-2 and TRBJ1-3; TRBD1 might be the D (5 bases). The CDR3 sequence is 14 residues long. CDR1 and CDR2 (germline): SGHTA, FQGNSA. The V gene lost 5 bases and the J gene lost 4 bases, with 12 bases spanning the gap. The CDR3 loop is CASSPWDFGNTIYF. The CDR3, as DNA: TGTGCCAGCAGCCCCTGGGACTTCGGAAACACCATATATTTT.